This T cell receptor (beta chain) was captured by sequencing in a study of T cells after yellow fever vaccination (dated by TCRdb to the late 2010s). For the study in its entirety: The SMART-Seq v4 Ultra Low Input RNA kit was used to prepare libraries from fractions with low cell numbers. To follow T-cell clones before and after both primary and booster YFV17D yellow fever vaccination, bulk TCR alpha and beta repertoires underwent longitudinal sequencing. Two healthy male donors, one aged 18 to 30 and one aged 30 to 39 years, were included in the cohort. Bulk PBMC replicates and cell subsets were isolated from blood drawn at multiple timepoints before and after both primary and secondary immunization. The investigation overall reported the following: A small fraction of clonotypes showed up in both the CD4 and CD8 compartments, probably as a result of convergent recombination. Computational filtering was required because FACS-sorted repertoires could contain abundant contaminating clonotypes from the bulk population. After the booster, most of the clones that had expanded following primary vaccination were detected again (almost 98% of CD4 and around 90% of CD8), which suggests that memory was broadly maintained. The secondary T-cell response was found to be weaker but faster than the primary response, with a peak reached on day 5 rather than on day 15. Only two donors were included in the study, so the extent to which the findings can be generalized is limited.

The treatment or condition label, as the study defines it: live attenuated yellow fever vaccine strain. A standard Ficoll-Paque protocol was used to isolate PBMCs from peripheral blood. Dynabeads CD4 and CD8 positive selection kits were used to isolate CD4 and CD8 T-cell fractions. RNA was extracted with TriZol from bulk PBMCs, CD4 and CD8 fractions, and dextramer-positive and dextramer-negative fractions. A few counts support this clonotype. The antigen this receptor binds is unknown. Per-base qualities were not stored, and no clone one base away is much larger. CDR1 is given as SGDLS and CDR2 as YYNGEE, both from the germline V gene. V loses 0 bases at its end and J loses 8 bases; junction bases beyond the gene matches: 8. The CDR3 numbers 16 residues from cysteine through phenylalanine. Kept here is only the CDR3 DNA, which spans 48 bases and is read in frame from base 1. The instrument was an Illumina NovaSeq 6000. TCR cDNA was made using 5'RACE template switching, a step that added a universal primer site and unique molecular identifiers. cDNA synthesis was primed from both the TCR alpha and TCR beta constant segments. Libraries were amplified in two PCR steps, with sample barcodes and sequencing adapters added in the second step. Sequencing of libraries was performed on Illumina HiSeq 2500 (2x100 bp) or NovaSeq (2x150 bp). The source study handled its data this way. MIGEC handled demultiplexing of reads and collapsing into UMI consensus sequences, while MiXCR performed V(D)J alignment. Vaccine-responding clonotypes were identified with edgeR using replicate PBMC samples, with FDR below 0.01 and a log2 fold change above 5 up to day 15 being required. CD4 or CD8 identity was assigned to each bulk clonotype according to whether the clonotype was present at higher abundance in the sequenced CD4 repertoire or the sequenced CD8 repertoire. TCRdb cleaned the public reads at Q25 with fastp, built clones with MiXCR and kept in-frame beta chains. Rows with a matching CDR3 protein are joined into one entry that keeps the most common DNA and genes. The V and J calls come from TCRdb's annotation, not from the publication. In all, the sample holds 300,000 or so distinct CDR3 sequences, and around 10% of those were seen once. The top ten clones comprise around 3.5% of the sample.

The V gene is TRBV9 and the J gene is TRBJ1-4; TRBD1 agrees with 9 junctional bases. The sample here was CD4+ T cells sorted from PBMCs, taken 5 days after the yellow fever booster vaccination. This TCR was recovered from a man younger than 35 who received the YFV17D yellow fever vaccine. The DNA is TGTGCCAGCAGCGTAGCTCCGACAGGGGGTGACGAAAAACTGTTTTTT. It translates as CASSVAPTGGDEKLFF.